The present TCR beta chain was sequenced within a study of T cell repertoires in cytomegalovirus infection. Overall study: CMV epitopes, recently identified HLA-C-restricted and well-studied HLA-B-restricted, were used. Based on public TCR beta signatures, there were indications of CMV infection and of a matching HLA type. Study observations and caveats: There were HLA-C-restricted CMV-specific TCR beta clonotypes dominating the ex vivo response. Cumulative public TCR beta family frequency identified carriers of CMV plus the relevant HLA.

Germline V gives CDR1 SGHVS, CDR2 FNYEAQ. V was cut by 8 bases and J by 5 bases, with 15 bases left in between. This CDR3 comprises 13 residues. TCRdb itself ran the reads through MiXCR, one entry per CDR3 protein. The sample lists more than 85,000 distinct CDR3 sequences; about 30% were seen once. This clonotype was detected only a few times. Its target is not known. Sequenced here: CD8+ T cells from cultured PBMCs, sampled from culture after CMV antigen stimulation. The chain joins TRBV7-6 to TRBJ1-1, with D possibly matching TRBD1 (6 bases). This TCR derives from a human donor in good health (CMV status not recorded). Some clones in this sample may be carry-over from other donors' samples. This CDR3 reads CASREGGGTEAFF. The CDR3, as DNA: TGTGCCAGCCGTGAGGGGGGAGGGACTGAAGCTTTCTTT.